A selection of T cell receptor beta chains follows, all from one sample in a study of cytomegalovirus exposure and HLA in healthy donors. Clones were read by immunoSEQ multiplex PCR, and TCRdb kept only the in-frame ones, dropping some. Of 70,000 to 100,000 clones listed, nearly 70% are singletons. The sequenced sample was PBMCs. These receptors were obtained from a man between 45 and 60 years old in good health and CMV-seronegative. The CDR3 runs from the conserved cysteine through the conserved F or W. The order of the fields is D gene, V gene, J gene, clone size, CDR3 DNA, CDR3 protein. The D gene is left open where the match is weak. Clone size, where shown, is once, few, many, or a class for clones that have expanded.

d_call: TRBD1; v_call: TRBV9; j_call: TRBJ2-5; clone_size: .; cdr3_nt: TGTGCCAGCAGCGTCCAACCGGGACAGGGAGAGACCCAGTACTTC; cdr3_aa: CASSVQPGQGETQYF
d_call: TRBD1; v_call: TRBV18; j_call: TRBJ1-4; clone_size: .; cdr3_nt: TGTGCCAGCTCAGCGACAGGGTCAACTAATGAAAAACTGTTTTTT; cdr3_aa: CASSATGSTNEKLFF
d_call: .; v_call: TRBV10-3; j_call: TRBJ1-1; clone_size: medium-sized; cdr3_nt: TGTGCCATCAGTGACTCAGGGAACACTGAAGCTTTCTTT; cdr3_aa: CAISDSGNTEAFF
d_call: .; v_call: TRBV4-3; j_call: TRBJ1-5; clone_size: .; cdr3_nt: TGCGCCAGCAGCCAAGAACTACCCCAGCCCCAGCATTTT; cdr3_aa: CASSQELPQPQHF
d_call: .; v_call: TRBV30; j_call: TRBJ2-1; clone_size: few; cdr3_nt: TGTGCCTGGAGTGTACTGTTCTCCTACAATGAGCAGTTCTTC; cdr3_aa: CAWSVLFSYNEQFF
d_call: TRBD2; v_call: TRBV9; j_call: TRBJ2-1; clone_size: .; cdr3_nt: TGTGCCAGCAGCGCCGGGACTAGCGGGGGGGCCGCCCCGAATGAGCAGTTCTTC; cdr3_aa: CASSAGTSGGAAPNEQFF
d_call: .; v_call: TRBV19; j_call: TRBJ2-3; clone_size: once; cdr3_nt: TGTGCCAGTAGTATCCGGAGAAGCACAGATACGCAGTATTTT; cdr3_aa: CASSIRRSTDTQYF
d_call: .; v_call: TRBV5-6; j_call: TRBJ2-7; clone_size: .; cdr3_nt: TGTGCCAGCAGCCTGTTTGGCTCCACCTACGAGCAGTACTTC; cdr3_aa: CASSLFGSTYEQYF
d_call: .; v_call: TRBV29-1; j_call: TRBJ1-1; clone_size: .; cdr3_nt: TGCAGCGTTGGGACAGACACTGAAGCTTTCTTT; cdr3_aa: CSVGTDTEAFF
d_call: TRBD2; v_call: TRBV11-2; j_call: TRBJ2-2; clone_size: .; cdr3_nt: TGTGCCAGCAGCTTCGGCATAGGTTGGTCTAGCGGGAACACCGGGGAGCTGTTTTTT; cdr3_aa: CASSFGIGWSSGNTGELFF
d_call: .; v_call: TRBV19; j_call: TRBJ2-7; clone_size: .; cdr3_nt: TGTGCCAGTACCCTGCAGGCGGGGGCGCCCTACGAGCAGTACTTC; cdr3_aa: CASTLQAGAPYEQYF